The 5 T cell receptor beta chains below were found in one sample sequenced in a study of blood T cell repertoires in COVID-19 (dated by TCRdb to about 2020). The library was built by means of the immunoSEQ multiplex PCR assay. TCRdb mirrors the immuneACCESS table, restricted to in-frame sequences. Some clones are absent from its copies; in checked studies, under half trace to an unresolved V gene, and the reason for the others is unknown. The sample yields some 220,000 clones; about 88% were counted once. The top ten clonotypes cover under 3% of the sample. The material sequenced was PBMCs or T cells enriched from blood (not recorded which). Source of these receptors: a woman aged 25 to 39 who had recovered from COVID-19.

The V gene is TRBV5-4, the J gene TRBJ1-2; D remains ambiguous. From germline, CDR1 is SGHNT and CDR2 YYREEE (reference sequence). V was clipped by 4 bases and J by 5 bases, with 9 bases between them. This CDR3 is 12 amino acids long. CDR3 region: CASSIEEYGYTF. CDR3 bases: TGTGCCAGCAGCATAGAAGAATATGGCTACACCTTC.

The chain joins TRBV7-8 to TRBJ2-2; 7 bases align to TRBD2. Trimming took 3 bases from V and 3 from J; bases not matched to a gene: 10. Germline-derived CDR1 and CDR2 are SGHVS and FQNEAQ. The CDR3 extends over 17 amino acids. The CDR3 loop is CASSFTRAGTYTGELFF. The CDR3 coding sequence is TGTGCCAGCAGCTTTACTAGAGCGGGGACTTACACCGGGGAGCTGTTTTTT.

V and J are TRBV7-9 and TRBJ2-7; the match to TRBD1 covers 8 bases. V shed 5 bases, J shed 2 bases, and the junction held 2 bases outside the gene matches. Germline V gene data show CDR1 as SEHNR and CDR2 as FQNEAQ (reference sequence). The CDR3 has 13 amino acids. The CDR3 here is CASSQTGAYEQYF. CDR3 in DNA: TGTGCCAGCAGCCAGACAGGGGCCTACGAGCAGTACTTC.

The chain joins TRBV9 to TRBJ2-2; possibly TRBD1 for D (6 bases). The CDR3 has 18 amino acids. Per germline, CDR1 SGDLS and CDR2 YYNGEE. V shed 1 base and J shed 2 bases, with 18 bases lying between them. CDR3 in amino acids: CASSVRSILGQNTGELFF. For the CDR3, the DNA is TGTGCCAGCAGCGTAAGGAGTATCCTGGGACAAAACACCGGGGAGCTGTTTTTT.

The chain has TRBV5-1 and TRBJ1-1, with 8 bases lining up with TRBD1. This CDR3 has 17 amino acids. CDR1 is SGHRS and CDR2 is YFSETQ in the germline V gene. J gave up 4 bases and V 0 bases, and 11 bases lay outside the gene matches. CDR3 sequence reads: CASSLAGGRTETTEAFF. The CDR3 bases are TGCGCCAGCAGCTTGGCAGGGGGCCGGACGGAGACCACTGAAGCTTTCTTT.